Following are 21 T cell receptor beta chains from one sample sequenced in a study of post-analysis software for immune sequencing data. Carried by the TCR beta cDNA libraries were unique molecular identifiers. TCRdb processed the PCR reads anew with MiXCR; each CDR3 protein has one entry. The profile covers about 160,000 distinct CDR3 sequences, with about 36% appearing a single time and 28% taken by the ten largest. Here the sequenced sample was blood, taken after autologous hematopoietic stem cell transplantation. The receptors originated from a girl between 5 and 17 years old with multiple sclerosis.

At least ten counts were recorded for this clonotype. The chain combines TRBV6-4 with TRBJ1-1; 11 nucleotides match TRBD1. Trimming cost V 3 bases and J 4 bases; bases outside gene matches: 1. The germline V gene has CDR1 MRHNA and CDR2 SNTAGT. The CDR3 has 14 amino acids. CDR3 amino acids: CASSEGTGGTEAFF. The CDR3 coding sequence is TGTGCCAGCAGTGAAGGGACAGGGGGCACTGAAGCTTTCTTT.

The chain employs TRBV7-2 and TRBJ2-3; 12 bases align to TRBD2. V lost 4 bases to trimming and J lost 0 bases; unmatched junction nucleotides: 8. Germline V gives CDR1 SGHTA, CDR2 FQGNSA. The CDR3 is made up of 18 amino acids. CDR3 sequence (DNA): TGTGCCAGCAGCTCCAGGACTAGCGGGGTCCCTAGCACAGATACGCAGTATTTT. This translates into CASSSRTSGVPSTDTQYF.

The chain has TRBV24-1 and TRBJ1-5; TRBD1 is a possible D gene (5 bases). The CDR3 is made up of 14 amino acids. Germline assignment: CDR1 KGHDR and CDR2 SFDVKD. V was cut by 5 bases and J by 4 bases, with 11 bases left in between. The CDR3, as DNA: TGTGCCACCAGTGCCCCGGGACTAAATCAGCCCCAGCATTTT. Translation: CATSAPGLNQPQHF.

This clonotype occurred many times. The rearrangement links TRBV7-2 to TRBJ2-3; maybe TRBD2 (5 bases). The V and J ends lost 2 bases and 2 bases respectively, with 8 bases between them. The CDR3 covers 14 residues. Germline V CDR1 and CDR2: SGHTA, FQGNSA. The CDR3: CASSLLALTDTQYF. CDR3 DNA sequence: TGTGCCAGCAGCTTACTAGCTCTCACAGATACGCAGTATTTT.

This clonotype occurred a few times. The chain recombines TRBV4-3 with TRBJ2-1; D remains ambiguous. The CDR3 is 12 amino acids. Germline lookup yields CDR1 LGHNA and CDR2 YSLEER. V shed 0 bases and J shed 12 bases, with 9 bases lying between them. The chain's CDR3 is CASSQDMVVQFF. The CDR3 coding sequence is TGCGCCAGCAGCCAAGACATGGTCGTGCAGTTCTTC.

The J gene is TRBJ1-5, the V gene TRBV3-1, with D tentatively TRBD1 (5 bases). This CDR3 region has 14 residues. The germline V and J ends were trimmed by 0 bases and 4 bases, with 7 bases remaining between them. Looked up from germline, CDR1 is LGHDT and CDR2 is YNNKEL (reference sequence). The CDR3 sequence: CASSQDRANQPQHF. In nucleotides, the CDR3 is TGTGCCAGCAGCCAAGACAGGGCAAATCAGCCCCAGCATTTT.

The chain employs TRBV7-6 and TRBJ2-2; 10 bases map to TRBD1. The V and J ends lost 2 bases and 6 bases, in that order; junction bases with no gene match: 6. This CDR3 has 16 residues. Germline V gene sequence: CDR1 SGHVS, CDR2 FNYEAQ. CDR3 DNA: TGTGCCAGCAGCTTAAGGGACAGGGGCACGTCCGGGGAGCTGTTTTTT. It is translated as CASSLRDRGTSGELFF.

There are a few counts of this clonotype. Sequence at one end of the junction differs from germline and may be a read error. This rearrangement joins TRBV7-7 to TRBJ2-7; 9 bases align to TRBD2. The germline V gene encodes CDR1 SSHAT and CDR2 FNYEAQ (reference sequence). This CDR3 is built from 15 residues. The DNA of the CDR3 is TGTGCTAGCAGCTTCGCTAGCGGGGCCGCCTACGAGCAGTACTTC. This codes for CASSFASGAAYEQYF.

The CDR3 protein is CASSFHNRQARGALNTEAFF. The CDR3 DNA reads TGTGCCAGCAGTTTCCATAACCGACAGGCCAGAGGGGCACTGAACACTGAAGCTTTCTTT. The chain carries TRBV28 and TRBJ1-1, with a possible D match to TRBD1 (6 bases). V was clipped by 3 bases and J by 0 bases, with 26 bases between them. The CDR3 has 20 residues. CDR1 and CDR2 from the germline V gene are MDHEN and SYDVKM.

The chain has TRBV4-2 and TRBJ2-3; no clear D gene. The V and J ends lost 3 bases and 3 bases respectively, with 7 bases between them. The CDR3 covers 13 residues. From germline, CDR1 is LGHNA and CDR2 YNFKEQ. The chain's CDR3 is CASSQIRTDTQYF. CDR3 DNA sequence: TGTGCCAGCAGCCAGATAAGGACAGATACGCAGTATTTT.

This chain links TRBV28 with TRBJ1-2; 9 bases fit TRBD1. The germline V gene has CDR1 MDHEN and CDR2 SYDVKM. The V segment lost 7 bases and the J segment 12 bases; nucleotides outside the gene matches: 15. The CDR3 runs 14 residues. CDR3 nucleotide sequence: TGTGCCAGCACGGGAGGACAGGGGAGAACGAGGCACACCTTC. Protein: CASTGGQGRTRHTF.

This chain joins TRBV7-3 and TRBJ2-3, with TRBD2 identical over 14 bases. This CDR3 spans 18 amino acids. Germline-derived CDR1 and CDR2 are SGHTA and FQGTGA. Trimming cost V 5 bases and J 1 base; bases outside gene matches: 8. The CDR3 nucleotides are TGTGCCAGCAGCCGCGGGACTAGCGGGAGTGGGGGCACAGATACGCAGTATTTT. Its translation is CASSRGTSGSGGTDTQYF.

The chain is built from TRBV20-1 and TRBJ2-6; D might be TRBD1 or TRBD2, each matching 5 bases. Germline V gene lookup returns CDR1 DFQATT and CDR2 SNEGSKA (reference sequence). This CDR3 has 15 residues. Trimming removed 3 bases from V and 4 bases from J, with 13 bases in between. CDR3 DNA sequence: TGCAGTGCTAGTCCCGGGGCATGGGGGGCCAACGTCCTGACTTTC. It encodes CSASPGAWGANVLTF.

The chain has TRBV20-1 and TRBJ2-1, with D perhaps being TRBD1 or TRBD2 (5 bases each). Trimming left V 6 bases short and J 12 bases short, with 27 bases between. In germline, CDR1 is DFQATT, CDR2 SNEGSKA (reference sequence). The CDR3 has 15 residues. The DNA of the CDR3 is TGCAGTGCGCGCAATACGGGACGGAACGTCGTGGGGCAGTTCTTC. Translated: CSARNTGRNVVGQFF.

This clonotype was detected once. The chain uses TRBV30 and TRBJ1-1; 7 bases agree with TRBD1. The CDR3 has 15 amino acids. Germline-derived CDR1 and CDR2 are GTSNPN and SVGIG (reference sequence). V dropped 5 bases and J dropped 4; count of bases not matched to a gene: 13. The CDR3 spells CAWVRIHRGPTEAFF. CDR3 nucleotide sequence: TGTGCCTGGGTAAGGATACACAGGGGCCCCACTGAAGCTTTCTTT.

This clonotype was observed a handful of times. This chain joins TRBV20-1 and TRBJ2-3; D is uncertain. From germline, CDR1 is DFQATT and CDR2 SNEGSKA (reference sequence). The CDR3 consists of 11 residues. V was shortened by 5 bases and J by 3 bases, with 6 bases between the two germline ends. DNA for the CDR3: TGCAGTGCTCGTCCAACAGATACGCAGTATTTT. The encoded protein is CSARPTDTQYF.

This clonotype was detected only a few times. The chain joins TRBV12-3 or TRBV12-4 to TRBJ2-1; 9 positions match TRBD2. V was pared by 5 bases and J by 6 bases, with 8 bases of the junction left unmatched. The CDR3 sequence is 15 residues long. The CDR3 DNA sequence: TGTGCCAGCAGTCCACGGACTAGCGTGGTCAATGAGCAGTTCTTC. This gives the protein CASSPRTSVVNEQFF.

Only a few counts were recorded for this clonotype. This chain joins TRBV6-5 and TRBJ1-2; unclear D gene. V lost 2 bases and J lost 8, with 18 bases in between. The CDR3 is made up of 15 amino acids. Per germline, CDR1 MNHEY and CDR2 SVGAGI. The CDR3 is CASSYHEGLKGGYTF. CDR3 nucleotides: TGTGCCAGCAGTTACCATGAAGGACTAAAAGGAGGCTACACCTTC.

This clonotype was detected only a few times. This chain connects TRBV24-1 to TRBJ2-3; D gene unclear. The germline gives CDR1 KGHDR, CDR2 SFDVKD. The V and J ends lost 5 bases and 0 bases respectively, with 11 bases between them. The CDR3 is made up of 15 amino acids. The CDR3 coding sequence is TGTGCCACCAGTGGAGGTTACGATAGCACAGATACGCAGTATTTT. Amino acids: CATSGGYDSTDTQYF.

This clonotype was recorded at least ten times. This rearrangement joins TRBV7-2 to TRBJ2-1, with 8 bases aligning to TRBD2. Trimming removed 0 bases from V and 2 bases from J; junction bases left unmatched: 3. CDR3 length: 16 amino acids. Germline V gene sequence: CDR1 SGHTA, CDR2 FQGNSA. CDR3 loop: CASSLAGGRTYNEQFF. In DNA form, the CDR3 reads TGTGCCAGCAGCTTAGCTGGCGGGAGGACCTACAATGAGCAGTTCTTC.

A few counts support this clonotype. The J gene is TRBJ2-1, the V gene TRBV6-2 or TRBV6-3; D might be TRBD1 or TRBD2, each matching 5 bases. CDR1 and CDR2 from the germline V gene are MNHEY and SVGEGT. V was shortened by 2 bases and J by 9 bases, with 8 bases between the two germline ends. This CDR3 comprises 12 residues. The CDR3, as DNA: TGTGCCAGCAGTTACGGGACGGGTGAGCAGTTCTTC. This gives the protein CASSYGTGEQFF.